The clone carrying this T cell receptor (beta chain) was seen repeatedly, ten times or more. Antigen unknown. The entry originates in a study of T-cell reconstitution after alpha-beta-depleted transplantation in children. Study results and caveats: Several hundred expanded graft clones reportedly gave rise to the alpha-beta T cells present about two months after transplant. When one year had passed after transplant, most T-cell counts and diversity came from newly produced T cells. In some patients, recipient T cells and intrathymic progenitors surviving conditioning explained high day-60 diversity.

The V and J ends lost 6 bases and 6 bases, in that order; junction bases with no gene match: 9. This CDR3 comprises 13 residues. The germline CDR1 and CDR2 sequences are DFQATT and SNEGSKA (reference sequence). Preparation of the TCRbeta library involved a method that used unique molecular identifiers. Via MiXCR, TCRdb re-called the PCR reads, giving one row per CDR3 protein. The table records under 50,000 distinct CDR3 sequences, about 9.3% of them present only once. Sequences were derived from PBMCs, mostly from graft donor cells, sampled 60 days after TCRalphabeta/CD19-depleted stem cell transplant. The chain carries TRBV20-1 and TRBJ1-1; 8 bases match TRBD1. The source is a male patient aged 2-9 years who had a stem cell transplant for chronic granulomatous disease, so the T cells may come from the graft donor. The CDR3 spells CSAARTGIPEAFF. The DNA for the CDR3 is TGCAGTGCCGCCAGGACAGGGATCCCTGAAGCTTTCTTT.